Listed here are 18 T cell receptor beta chains from one sample, sequenced in a study of neoadjuvant anti-PD-1 for oral cavity cancer (TCRdb year 2021). The sample's time point, from its label and the paper: before neoadjuvant nivolumab. Receptors were amplified or captured by the immunoSEQ multiplex PCR assay. This immuneACCESS table, as held by TCRdb, lists in-frame sequences with V and J called but not all clones. Of the missing ones, under half trace to an unresolved V gene in checked studies; the others have no known cause. This sample is represented by roughly 14,000 clones; 66% of them were singletons. The ten biggest clones cover roughly 2.3% of the sample. The sequenced sample was PBMCs, obtained before nivolumab (anti-PD-1) treatment. Receptors were obtained from a person aged 40 to 85 with oral cavity squamous cell carcinoma.

This clone was recorded a few times. The chain links TRBV11-2 to TRBJ1-6; D gene uncertain. The CDR3 runs to 15 residues. Germline loops: CDR1 SGHAT, CDR2 FQNNGV. The ends were cut back, 6 bases at V and 9 bases at J, with 18 bases in the middle. The CDR3 region is CASRRRTSKGSPLHF. DNA for the CDR3: TGTGCCAGCAGGCGAAGGACCTCCAAGGGTTCACCCCTCCACTTT.

The chain couples TRBV5-8 to TRBJ2-7; TRBD1 matches at 7 bases. V was clipped by 6 bases and J by 1 base; unmatched bases: 13. This CDR3 is built from 16 residues. The germline V gene encodes CDR1 SGHTS and CDR2 YDEGEE. This CDR3 is CASTWTGQLFSYEQYF. The CDR3 nucleotides read TGTGCCAGCACCTGGACAGGACAGCTATTTTCCTACGAGCAGTACTTC.

The chain employs TRBV13 and TRBJ2-7; 12 positions match TRBD2. Losses at the gene ends were 4 bases for V and 0 bases for J; bases not matched to a gene: 4. Germline V CDR1 and CDR2: PRHDT, FYEKMQ (reference sequence). This CDR3 spans 16 amino acids. The CDR3 nucleotides read TGTGCCAGCAGCTCTGGACTAGCGGGGATCTCCTACGAGCAGTACTTC. It encodes CASSSGLAGISYEQYF.

Turning to this clone: At one end, the junction sequence differs from germline, possibly due to a read error. V is TRBV11-2 and J is TRBJ1-1, with D perhaps TRBD1 (5 bases). CDR3 length: 13 residues. Germline V gene data show CDR1 as SGHAT and CDR2 as FQNNGV. DNA of the CDR3: TGTGCCAGCAGCCTAGACAGGAACACTGAAGCTTTCTTT. The encoded protein is CASSLDRNTEAFF. The full variable domain, completed using reference TRBV11-2 and TRBJ1-1, is EAGVAQSPRYKIIEKRQSVAFWCNPISGHATLYWYQQILGQGPKLLIQFQNNGVVDDSQLPKDRFSAERLKGVDSTLKIQPAKLEDSAVYLCASSLDRNTEAFFGQGTRLTVV.

The chain couples TRBV9 to TRBJ1-3; a weak D match, TRBD1 (6 bases). Trimming stripped 5 bases from V and 0 bases from J, with 15 bases between. The germline gives CDR1 SGDLS, CDR2 YYNGEE. This CDR3 contains 16 residues. The CDR3 loop is CASSGGRAFSGNTIYF. The CDR3 DNA reads as TGTGCCAGCAGTGGGGGCAGGGCTTTCTCTGGAAACACCATATATTTT.

V gene TRBV6-1 combines with J gene TRBJ1-5; tentatively, D is TRBD1 (5 bases). Germline CDR1 MNHNS, CDR2 SASEGT. The V gene lost 2 bases and the J gene lost 0 bases, with 23 bases spanning the gap. CDR3 length equals 20 residues. The CDR3 nucleotides read TGTGCCAGCAGTGAAATCCCGGGGGGTTTTTTTAAATATAGCAATCAGCCCCAGCATTTT. Protein: CASSEIPGGFFKYSNQPQHF.

The chain is built from TRBV6-1 and TRBJ2-1; D is ambiguous. Germline V gene lookup returns CDR1 MNHNS and CDR2 SASEGT. Trimming stripped 0 bases from V and 7 bases from J, with 10 bases between. The CDR3 covers 14 residues. CDR3 DNA sequence: TGTGCCAGCAGTGAAGCGTCCCTGGGGAATGAGCAGTTCTTC. It yields the protein CASSEASLGNEQFF.

In nucleotides, the CDR3 is TGCGCCAGCAGCCCTTCTCCGACAGGGGGCCAAGAGACCCAGTACTTC. This codes for CASSPSPTGGQETQYF. The chain has TRBV5-1 and TRBJ2-5; 9 bases line up with TRBD1. The CDR3 runs 16 residues. CDR1 is SGHRS and CDR2 is YFSETQ in the germline V gene. J gave up 1 base and V 4 bases, and 8 bases lay outside the gene matches.

J is TRBJ1-2 and V is TRBV27; 8 bases agree with TRBD1. The germline gives CDR1 MNHEY, CDR2 SMNVEV (reference sequence). CDR3 length equals 18 residues. Trimming took 6 bases from V and 2 from J; bases not matched to a gene: 17. DNA for the CDR3: TGTGCCAGCAGGTCCCACGGACAGGGAATAAGGGGAAACTATGGCTACACCTTC. It encodes CASRSHGQGIRGNYGYTF.

The chain has TRBV15 and TRBJ2-7; a weak D match, TRBD2 (5 bases). CDR3 length equals 17 residues. Germline CDR1 LNHNV, CDR2 YYDKDF (reference sequence). V was trimmed by 0 bases and J by 3 bases, leaving 18 bases between them. CDR3 amino acids: CATSRDRGEGRIYEQYF. The CDR3 DNA is TGTGCCACCAGCAGAGATCGGGGAGAGGGTAGGATCTACGAGCAGTACTTC.

V usage is TRBV2 and J usage is TRBJ2-7; TRBD2 agrees at 12 bases. V gave up 11 bases and J gave up 4 bases; unmatched junction bases: 3. In germline, CDR1 is SNHLY, CDR2 FYNNEI. The CDR3 contains 12 residues. The CDR3 sequence: CAGGLAGYEQYF. Written as DNA, the CDR3 is TGTGCCGGCGGACTAGCGGGGTACGAGCAGTACTTC.

The CDR3 DNA reads as TGTGCCAGCAGCTCATTGAACCGGGACAGCTATGGCTACACCTTC. It specifies CASSSLNRDSYGYTF. The chain combines TRBV9 with TRBJ1-2; 7 bases map to TRBD1. The V gene end was trimmed by 4 bases and the J gene end by 4 bases; junction bases not matched to a gene: 10. This CDR3 comprises 15 residues. The germline gives CDR1 SGDLS, CDR2 YYNGEE.

The V gene is TRBV7-9, the J gene TRBJ1-2, with 9 bases that match TRBD1. The CDR3 extends over 17 amino acids. After removal of 6 bases from V and 0 bases from J, the junction contained 11 bases not matched to a gene. Germline V lookup: CDR1 SEHNR, CDR2 FQNEAQ (reference sequence). DNA of the CDR3: TGTGCCAGCAGTTCCGGGACAGGGATGTCGGCTAACTATGGCTACACCTTC. Translated: CASSSGTGMSANYGYTF. The entire variable domain, with the rest obtained from reference TRBV7-9 and TRBJ1-2, is as follows: DTGVSQNPRHKITKRGQNVTFRCDPISEHNRLYWYRQTLGQGPEFLTYFQNEAQLEKSRLLSDRFSAERPKGSFSTLEIQRTEQGDSAMYLCASSSGTGMSANYGYTFGSGTRLTVV.

This chain connects TRBV19 to TRBJ2-7, with unresolved D. Looked up from germline, CDR1 is LNHDA and CDR2 is SQIVND (reference sequence). Trimming removed 7 bases from V and 2 bases from J, with 12 bases in between. The CDR3 loop spans 13 amino acids. The chain's CDR3 is CASTPRPPYEQYF. CDR3 in DNA: TGTGCCAGTACACCACGGCCCCCCTACGAGCAGTACTTC.

V and J are TRBV9 and TRBJ2-7, with unresolved D. This CDR3 comprises 11 residues. V was clipped by 0 bases and J by 7 bases, with 5 bases between them. CDR1 and CDR2 (germline): SGDLS, YYNGEE. The CDR3 loop reads CASSVGGEQYF. The CDR3 region has the DNA TGTGCCAGCAGCGTAGGTGGGGAGCAGTACTTC. The full variable domain, its missing parts supplied by reference TRBV9 and TRBJ2-7, is DSGVTQTPKHLITATGQRVTLRCSPRSGDLSVYWYQQSLDQGLQFLIQYYNGEERAKGNILERFSAQQFPDLHSELNLSSLELGDSALYFCASSVGGEQYFGPGTRLTVT.

The CDR3 bases are TGTGCCATACAGGGCGCGGTTGGAACCGGGGAGCTGTTTTTT. Its translation: CAIQGAVGTGELFF. V gene TRBV5-8 combines with J gene TRBJ2-2, with TRBD1 as a possible D gene (6 bases). V was cut by 9 bases and J by 5 bases, with 17 bases left in between. The CDR3 is 14 residues long. CDR1 is SGHTS and CDR2 is YDEGEE in the germline V gene.

The chain links TRBV9 to TRBJ1-5; possible D gene TRBD1, 6 bases. The CDR3 has 12 amino acids. Germline CDR1 is SGDLS and CDR2 is YYNGEE. Trimming stripped 4 bases from V and 7 bases from J, with 9 bases between. The CDR3 reads CASSRGAQPQHF. The CDR3 DNA reads TGTGCCAGCAGCCGGGGGGCCCAGCCCCAGCATTTT.

The chain carries TRBV11-3 and TRBJ2-2; 8 bases line up with TRBD2. V was clipped by 5 bases and J by 4 bases; unmatched bases: 6. The CDR3 has 15 amino acids. The V gene's germline CDR1 is SGHNT and CDR2 YENEEA. The CDR3 region is CASSPGGVATGELFF. The CDR3 bases are TGTGCCAGCAGCCCGGGGGGGGTGGCCACCGGGGAGCTGTTTTTT.